This T cell receptor (beta chain) was obtained from a study of CD8 T cells in ankylosing spondylitis. Concerning this clonotype: Because it lacks the conserved phenylalanine or tryptophan at the end, this CDR3 is likely a read error.

The germline V and J ends were trimmed by 6 bases and 2 bases, with 12 bases remaining between them. CDR1 and CDR2 from the germline V gene are SNHLY and FYNNEI. The CDR3 consists of 14 residues. Each CDR3 protein gets one entry after TCRdb re-called the 5' RACE reads with MiXCR. The table has about 250,000 distinct CDR3 sequences, 20% to 30% seen once. The genes are TRBV2 and TRBJ2-3; unclear D gene. The specimen was blood, either unsorted or a sorted T cell fraction (not recorded which). The TCR originated in a male donor with ankylosing spondylitis or in good health (not recorded which). The CDR3 nucleotides are TGTGCCAGCAGGAGAGCTGACCACACAGATACGCAGTATTCT. Protein: CASRRADHTDTQYS.